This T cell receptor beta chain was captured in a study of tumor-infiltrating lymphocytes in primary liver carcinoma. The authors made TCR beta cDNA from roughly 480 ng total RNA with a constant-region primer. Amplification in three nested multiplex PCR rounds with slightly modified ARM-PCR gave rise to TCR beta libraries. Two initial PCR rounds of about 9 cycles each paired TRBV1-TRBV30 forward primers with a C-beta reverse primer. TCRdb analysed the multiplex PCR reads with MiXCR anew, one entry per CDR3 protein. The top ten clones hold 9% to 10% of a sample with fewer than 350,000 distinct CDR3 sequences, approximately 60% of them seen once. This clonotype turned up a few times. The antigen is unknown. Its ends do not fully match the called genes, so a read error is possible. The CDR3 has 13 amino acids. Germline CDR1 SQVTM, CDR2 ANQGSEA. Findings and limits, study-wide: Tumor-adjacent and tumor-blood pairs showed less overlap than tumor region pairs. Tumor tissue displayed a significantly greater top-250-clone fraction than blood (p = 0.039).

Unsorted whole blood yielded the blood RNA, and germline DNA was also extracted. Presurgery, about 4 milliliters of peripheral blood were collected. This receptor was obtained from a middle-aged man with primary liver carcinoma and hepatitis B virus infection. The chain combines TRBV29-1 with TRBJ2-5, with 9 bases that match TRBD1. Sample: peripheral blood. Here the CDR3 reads CGVEHRGRETQYF. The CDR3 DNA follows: TGCGGCGTTGAACACAGGGGGCGAGAGACCCAGTACTTC.